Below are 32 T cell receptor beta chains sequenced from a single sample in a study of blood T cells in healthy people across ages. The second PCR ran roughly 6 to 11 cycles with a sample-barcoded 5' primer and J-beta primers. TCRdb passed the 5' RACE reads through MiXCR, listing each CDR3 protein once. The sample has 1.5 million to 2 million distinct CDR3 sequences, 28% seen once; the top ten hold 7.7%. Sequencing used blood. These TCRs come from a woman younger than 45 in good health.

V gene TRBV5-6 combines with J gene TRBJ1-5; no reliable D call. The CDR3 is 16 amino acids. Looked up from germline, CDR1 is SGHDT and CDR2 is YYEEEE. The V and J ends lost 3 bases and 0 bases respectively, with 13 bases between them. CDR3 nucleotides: TGTGCCAGCAGCTCATCCCAAGACGTTAGCAATCAGCCCCAGCATTTT. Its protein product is CASSSSQDVSNQPQHF.

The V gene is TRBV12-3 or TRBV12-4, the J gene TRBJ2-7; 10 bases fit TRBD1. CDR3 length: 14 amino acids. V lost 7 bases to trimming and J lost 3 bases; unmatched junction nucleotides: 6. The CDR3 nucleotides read TGTGCCAGCAAACCCGGGACAGGGGACTACGAGCAGTACTTC. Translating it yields CASKPGTGDYEQYF.

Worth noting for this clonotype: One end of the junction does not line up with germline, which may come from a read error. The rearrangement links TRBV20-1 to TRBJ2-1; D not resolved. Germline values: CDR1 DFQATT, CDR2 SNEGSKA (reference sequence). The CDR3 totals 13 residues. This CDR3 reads CSARFLVNNKQFF. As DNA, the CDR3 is TGCAGTGCTAGGTTTTTGGTTAACAATAAGCAGTTCTTC.

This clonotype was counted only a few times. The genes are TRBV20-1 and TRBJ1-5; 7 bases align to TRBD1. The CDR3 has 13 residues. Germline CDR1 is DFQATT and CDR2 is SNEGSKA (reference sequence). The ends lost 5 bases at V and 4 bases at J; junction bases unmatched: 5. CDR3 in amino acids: CSAGGQPNQPQHF. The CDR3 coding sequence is TGCAGTGCTGGGGGACAGCCTAATCAGCCCCAGCATTTT.

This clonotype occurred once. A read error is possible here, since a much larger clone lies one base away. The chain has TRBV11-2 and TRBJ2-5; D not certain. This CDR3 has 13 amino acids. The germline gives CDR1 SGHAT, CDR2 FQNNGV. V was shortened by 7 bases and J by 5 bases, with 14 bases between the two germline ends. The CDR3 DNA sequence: TGTGCCAGCAACTGGGCGGTCCAGGAGACCCAGTACTTC. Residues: CASNWAVQETQYF.

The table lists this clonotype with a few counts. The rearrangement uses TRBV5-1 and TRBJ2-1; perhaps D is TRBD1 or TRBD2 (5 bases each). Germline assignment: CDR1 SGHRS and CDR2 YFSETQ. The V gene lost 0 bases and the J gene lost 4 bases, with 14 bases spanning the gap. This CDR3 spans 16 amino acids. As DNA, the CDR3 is TGCGCCAGCAGCTTGGCGGAGTCGGGGCCTTACAATGAGCAGTTCTTC. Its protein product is CASSLAESGPYNEQFF.

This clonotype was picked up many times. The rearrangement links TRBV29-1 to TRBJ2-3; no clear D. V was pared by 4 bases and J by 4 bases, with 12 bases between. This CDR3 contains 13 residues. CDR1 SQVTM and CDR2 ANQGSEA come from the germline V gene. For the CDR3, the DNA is TGCAGCGTTGCCGGCAGGCTTTCAGATACGCAGTATTTT. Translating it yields CSVAGRLSDTQYF.

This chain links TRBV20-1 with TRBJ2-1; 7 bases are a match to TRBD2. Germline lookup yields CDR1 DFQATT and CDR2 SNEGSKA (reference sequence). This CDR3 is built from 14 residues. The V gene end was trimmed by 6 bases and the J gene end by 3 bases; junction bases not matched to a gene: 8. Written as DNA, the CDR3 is TGCAGTGCCATGCTAGCGGCTGGCTACAATGAGCAGTTCTTC. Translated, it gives CSAMLAAGYNEQFF.

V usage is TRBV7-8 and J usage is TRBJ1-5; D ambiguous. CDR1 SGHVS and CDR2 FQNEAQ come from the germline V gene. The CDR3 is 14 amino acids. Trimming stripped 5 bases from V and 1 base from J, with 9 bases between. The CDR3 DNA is TGTGCCAGCAGCCGCGCACAAAGCAATCAGCCCCAGCATTTT. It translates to CASSRAQSNQPQHF.

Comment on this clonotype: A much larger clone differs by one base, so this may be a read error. This CDR3 reads CATSAVPIRTGDSNEQYF. Written as DNA, the CDR3 is TGTGCCACCAGTGCCGTGCCCATAAGGACAGGGGATTCCAACGAGCAGTACTTC. The chain joins TRBV24-1 to TRBJ2-7; 9 bases align to TRBD1. CDR3 length: 18 residues. V trimming: 5 bases; J trimming: 5 bases; junction bases outside the gene matches: 18. Germline CDR1 and CDR2: KGHDR and SFDVKD.

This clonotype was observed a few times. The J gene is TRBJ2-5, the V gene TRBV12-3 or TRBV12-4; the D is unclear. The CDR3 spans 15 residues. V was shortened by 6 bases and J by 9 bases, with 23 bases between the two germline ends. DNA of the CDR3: TGTGCCAGCAGCCCGCCCGACTGGTACCAAGAAGCCCAGTACTTC. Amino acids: CASSPPDWYQEAQYF.

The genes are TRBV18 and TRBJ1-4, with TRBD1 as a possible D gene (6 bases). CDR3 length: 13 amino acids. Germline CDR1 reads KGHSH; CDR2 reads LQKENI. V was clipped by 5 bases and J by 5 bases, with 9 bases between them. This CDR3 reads CASSGQQNEKLFF. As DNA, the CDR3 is TGTGCCAGCTCAGGACAGCAAAATGAAAAACTGTTTTTT.

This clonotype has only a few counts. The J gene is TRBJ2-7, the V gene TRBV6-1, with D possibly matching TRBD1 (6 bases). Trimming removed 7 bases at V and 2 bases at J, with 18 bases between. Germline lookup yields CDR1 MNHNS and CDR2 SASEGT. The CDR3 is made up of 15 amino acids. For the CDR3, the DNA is TGTGCCAGCACCCTAAGGGCAGGGGAACCCTACGAGCAGTACTTC. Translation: CASTLRAGEPYEQYF.

In DNA, the CDR3 is TGTGCCAGCAGCGTCTCCCCAGGGTCCCGTAACTACGAGCAGTACTTC. This translates into CASSVSPGSRNYEQYF. The chain is built from TRBV9 and TRBJ2-4, with a weak D call TRBD1 (5 bases). The DNA matches TRBJ2-7 better at its end, which makes the J call doubtful. The CDR3 runs to 16 residues. The germline CDR1 and CDR2 sequences are SGDLS and YYNGEE.

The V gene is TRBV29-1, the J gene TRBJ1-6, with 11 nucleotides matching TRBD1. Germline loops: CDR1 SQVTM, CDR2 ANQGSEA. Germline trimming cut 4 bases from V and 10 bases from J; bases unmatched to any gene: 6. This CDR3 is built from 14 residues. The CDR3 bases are TGCAGCGTTGTCCGGACAGGGGGCATGTCACCCCTCCACTTT. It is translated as CSVVRTGGMSPLHF.

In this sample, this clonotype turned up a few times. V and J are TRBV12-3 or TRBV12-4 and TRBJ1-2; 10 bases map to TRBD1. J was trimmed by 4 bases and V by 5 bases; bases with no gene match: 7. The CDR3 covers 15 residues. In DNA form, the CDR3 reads TGTGCCAGCAGTAACCACGGACAGGGGGGCTATGGCTACACCTTC. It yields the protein CASSNHGQGGYGYTF.

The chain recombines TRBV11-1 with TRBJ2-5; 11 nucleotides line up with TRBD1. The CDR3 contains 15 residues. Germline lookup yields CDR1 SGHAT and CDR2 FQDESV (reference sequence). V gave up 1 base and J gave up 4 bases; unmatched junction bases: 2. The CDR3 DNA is TGTGCCAGCAGCTTAGACGGGACAGGGGGAGAGACCCAGTACTTC. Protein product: CASSLDGTGGETQYF.

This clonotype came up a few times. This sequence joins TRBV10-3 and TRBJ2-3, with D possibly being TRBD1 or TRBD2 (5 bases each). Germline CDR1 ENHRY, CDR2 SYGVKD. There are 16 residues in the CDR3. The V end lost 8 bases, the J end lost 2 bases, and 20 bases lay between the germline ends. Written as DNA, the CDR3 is TGTGCCATCGGGGGTAACGGAGCACGGAACACAGATACGCAGTATTTT. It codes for CAIGGNGARNTDTQYF.

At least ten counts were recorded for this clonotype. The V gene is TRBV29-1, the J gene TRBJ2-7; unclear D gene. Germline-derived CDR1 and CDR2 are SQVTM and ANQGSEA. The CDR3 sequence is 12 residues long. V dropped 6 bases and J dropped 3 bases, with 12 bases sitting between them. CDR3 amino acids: CSVLTDLYEQYF. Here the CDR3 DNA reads TGCAGCGTCCTGACGGATCTCTACGAGCAGTACTTC.

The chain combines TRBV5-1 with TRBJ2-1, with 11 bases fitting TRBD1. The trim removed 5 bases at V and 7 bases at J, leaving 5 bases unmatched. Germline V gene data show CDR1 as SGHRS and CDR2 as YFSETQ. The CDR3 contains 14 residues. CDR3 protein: CASSWTGGINEQFF. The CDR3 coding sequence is TGCGCCAGCAGTTGGACAGGGGGCATAAATGAGCAGTTCTTC.

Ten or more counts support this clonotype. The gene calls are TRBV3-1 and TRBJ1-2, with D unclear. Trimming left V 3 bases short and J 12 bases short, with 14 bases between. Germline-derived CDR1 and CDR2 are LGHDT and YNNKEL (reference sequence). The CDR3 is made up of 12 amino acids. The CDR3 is CASSHPSGEDTF. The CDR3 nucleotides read TGTGCCAGCAGCCATCCCTCCGGGGAGGACACCTTC.

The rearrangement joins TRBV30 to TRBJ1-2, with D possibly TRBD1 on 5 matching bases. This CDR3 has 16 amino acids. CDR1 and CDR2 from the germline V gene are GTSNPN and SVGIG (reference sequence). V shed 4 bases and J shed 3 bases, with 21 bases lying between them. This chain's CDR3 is CAWTQPVTAGDYGYTF. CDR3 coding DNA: TGTGCCTGGACCCAACCCGTGACAGCCGGCGACTATGGCTACACCTTC.

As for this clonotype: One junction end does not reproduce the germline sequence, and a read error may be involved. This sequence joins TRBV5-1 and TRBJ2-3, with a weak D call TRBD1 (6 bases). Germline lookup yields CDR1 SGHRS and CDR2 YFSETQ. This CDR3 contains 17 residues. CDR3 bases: TGCGTCAGCAGCCGAAAACAGGGTGGAGTTTCCACAGATACGCAGTATTTT. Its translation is CVSSRKQGGVSTDTQYF.

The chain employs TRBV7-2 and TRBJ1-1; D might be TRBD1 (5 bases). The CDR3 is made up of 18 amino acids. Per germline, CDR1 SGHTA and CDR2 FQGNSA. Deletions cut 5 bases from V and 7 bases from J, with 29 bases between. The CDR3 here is CASSAHRGGTGFSHEAFF. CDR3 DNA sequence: TGTGCCAGCAGCGCACACCGGGGGGGAACTGGGTTTTCGCATGAAGCTTTCTTT. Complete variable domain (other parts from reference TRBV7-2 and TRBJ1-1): GAGVSQSPSNKVTEKGKDVELRCDPISGHTALYWYRQSLGQGLEFLIYFQGNSAPDKSGLPSDRFSAERTGGSVSTLTIQRTQQEDSAVYLCASSAHRGGTGFSHEAFFGQGTRLTVV.

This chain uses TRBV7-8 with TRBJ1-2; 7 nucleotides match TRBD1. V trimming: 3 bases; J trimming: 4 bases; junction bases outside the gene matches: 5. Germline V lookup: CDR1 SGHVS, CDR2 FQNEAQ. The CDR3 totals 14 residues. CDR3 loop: CASSFATGSYGYTF. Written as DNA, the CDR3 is TGTGCCAGCAGCTTTGCGACAGGGAGCTATGGCTACACCTTC.

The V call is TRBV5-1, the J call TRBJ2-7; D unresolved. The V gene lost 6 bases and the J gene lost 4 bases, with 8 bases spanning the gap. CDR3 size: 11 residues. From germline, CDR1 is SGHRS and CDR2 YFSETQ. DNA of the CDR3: TGCGCCAGCAAAAATGCGTACGAGCAGTACTTC. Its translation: CASKNAYEQYF. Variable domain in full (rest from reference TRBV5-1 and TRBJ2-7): KAGVTQTPRYLIKTRGQQVTLSCSPISGHRSVSWYQQTPGQGLQFLFEYFSETQRNKGNFPGRFSGRQFSNSRSEMNVSTLELGDSALYLCASKNAYEQYFGPGTRLTVT.

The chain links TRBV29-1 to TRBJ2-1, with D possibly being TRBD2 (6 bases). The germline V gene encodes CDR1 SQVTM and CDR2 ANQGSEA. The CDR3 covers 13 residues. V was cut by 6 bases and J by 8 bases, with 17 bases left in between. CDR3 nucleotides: TGCAGCGTCTCACAGGCGCCGGGGGATGAGCAGTTCTTC. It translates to CSVSQAPGDEQFF.

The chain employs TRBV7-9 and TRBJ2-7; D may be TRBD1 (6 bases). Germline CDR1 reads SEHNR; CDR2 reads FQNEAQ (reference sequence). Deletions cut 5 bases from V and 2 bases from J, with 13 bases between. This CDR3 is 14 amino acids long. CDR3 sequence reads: CASSAGTRTYEQYV. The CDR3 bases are TGTGCCAGCAGCGCCGGGACACGTACCTACGAGCAGTACGTC.

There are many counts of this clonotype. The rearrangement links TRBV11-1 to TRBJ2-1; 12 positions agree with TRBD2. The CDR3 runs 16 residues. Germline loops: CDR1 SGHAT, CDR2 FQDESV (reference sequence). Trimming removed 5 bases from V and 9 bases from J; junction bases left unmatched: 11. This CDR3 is CASSRTGLAGKGEQFF. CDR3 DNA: TGTGCCAGCAGCCGAACCGGACTAGCGGGGAAGGGTGAGCAGTTCTTC.

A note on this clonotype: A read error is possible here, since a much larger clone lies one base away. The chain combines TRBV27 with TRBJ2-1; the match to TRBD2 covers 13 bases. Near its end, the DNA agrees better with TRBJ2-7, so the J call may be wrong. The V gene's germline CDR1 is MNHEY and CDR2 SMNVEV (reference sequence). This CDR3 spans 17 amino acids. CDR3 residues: CASKLAGGLTSYNEQYF. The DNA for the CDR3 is TGTGCCAGCAAACTAGCGGGGGGGCTCACCTCCTACAATGAGCAGTACTTC.

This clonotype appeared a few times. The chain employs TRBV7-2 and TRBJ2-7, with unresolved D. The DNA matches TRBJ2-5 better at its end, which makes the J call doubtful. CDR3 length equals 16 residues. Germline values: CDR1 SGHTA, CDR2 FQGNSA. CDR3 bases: TGTGCCAGCAGCTCCATGACCAACAACCTGCAAGAGACCCAGTACTTC. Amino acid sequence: CASSSMTNNLQETQYF.

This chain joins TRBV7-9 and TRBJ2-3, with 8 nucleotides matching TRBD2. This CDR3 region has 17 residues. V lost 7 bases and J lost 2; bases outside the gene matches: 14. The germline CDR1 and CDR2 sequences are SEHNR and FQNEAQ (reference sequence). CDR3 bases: TGTGCCAGCACCCGTCCGGGGGGGCTAGCGGACACAGATACGCAGTATTTT. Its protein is CASTRPGGLADTDTQYF.